This passage covers 9 T cell receptor beta chains from one sample sequenced in a study of OX40 agonist ivuxolimab in advanced cancers. Sequenced by immunoSEQ multiplex PCR; TCRdb stores in-frame clones only, minus some. The sample comprises about 22,000 clones, around four fifths of which are singletons, and approximately 50% rests with the top ten. The source material was CD4+ or CD8+ T cells sorted from blood, sampled in a trial of the OX40 agonist ivuxolimab. The receptors were gathered from an adult with an advanced solid tumor such as melanoma, head and neck, liver or kidney cancer.

The CDR3 sequence: CASRPGQRNNSPLHF. DNA for the CDR3: TGTGCCAGCAGACCGGGACAGAGAAATAATTCACCCCTCCACTTT. The chain combines TRBV6-5 with TRBJ1-6; 7 bases map to TRBD1. Trimming removed 6 bases from V and 5 bases from J; junction bases left unmatched: 7. The CDR3 contains 15 residues. Germline V gives CDR1 MNHEY, CDR2 SVGAGI.

V and J are TRBV28 and TRBJ1-2; D perhaps matches TRBD1 (6 bases). Germline V gene data show CDR1 as MDHEN and CDR2 as SYDVKM. This CDR3 contains 14 residues. Trimming took 3 bases from V and 4 from J, leaving 12 bases between them. CDR3 protein: CASSFQDSLYGYTF. CDR3 sequence (DNA): TGTGCCAGCAGTTTCCAGGACAGCCTCTATGGCTACACCTTC.

This chain uses TRBV7-6 with TRBJ2-3, with 9 bases lining up with TRBD2. Unmatched junction bases numbered 4, after V lost 5 bases and J lost 4 bases. The CDR3 covers 14 residues. Germline V CDR1 and CDR2: SGHVS, FNYEAQ. The CDR3 loop reads CASSRLAVADTQYF. In DNA, the CDR3 is TGTGCCAGCAGCAGACTAGCGGTAGCAGATACGCAGTATTTT.

The chain links TRBV28 to TRBJ2-3, with 13 bases matching TRBD2. This CDR3 has 14 residues. Trimming at V came to 9 bases and at J to 3 bases, leaving 3 bases not matched to a gene. Germline V lookup: CDR1 MDHEN, CDR2 SYDVKM. CDR3 residues: CASGLAGVTDTQYF. The DNA for the CDR3 is TGTGCCAGTGGACTAGCGGGGGTAACAGATACGCAGTATTTT.

V is TRBV7-2 and J is TRBJ2-2; TRBD2 matches at 11 bases. There are 18 residues in the CDR3. Trimming at V came to 2 bases and at J to 4 bases, leaving 9 bases not matched to a gene. The germline gives CDR1 SGHTA, CDR2 FQGNSA. The CDR3 region is CASSLMSSSGGFTGELFF. Here the CDR3 DNA reads TGTGCCAGCAGCTTAATGTCTTCTAGCGGGGGGTTCACCGGGGAGCTGTTTTTT.

CDR3 amino acids: CASRQTGLAGGRYEQYF. In DNA form, the CDR3 reads TGTGCCAGTAGACAAACGGGACTAGCGGGGGGTCGCTACGAGCAGTACTTC. The chain carries TRBV19 and TRBJ2-7, with 15 nucleotides matching TRBD2. Trimming took 6 bases from V and 3 from J; bases not matched to a gene: 9. There are 17 residues in the CDR3. The germline CDR1 and CDR2 sequences are LNHDA and SQIVND (reference sequence).

This chain uses TRBV28 with TRBJ2-3; 12 bases are a match to TRBD2. Germline CDR1 is MDHEN and CDR2 is SYDVKM. The CDR3 length is 18 residues. With V trimmed by 4 bases and J by 1 base, 9 bases remained unmatched. The CDR3 here is CASSSSERLAGGTDTQYF. The CDR3 nucleotides read TGTGCCAGCAGTTCCTCGGAACGACTAGCGGGGGGCACAGATACGCAGTATTTT.

The J gene is TRBJ1-1, the V gene TRBV19; D not resolved. V lost 4 bases, J lost 1 base, and 7 bases lay in between. Per germline, CDR1 LNHDA and CDR2 SQIVND (reference sequence). The CDR3 spans 13 residues. DNA for the CDR3: TGTGCCAGTAGTAGGTTGGGGAACACTGAAGCTTTCTTT. Amino acids: CASSRLGNTEAFF. The whole variable domain, filled in from reference TRBV19 and TRBJ1-1, reads DGGITQSPKYLFRKEGQNVTLSCEQNLNHDAMYWYRQDPGQGLRLIYYSQIVNDFQKGDIAEGYSVSREKKESFPLTVTSAQKNPTAFYLCASSRLGNTEAFFGQGTRLTVV.

This sequence joins TRBV6-5 and TRBJ1-1, with D possibly being TRBD1 (6 bases). CDR3 size: 13 residues. Germline values: CDR1 MNHEY, CDR2 SVGAGI. V gave up 6 bases and J gave up 4 bases, with 12 bases separating them. DNA of the CDR3: TGTGCCAGCAGAGGGGGGCACCTCACTGAAGCTTTCTTT. Amino acids: CASRGGHLTEAFF.